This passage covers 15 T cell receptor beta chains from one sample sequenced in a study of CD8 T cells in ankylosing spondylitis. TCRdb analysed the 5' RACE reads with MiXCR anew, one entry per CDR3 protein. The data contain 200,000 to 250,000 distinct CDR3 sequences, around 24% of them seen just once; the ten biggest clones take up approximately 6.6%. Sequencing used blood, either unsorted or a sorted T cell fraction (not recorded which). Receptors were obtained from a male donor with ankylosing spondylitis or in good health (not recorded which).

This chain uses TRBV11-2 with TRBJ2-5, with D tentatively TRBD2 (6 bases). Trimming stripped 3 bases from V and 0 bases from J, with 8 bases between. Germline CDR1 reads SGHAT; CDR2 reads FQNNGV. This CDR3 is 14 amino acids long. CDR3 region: CASSLASDQETQYF. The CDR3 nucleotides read TGTGCCAGCAGCTTGGCTAGCGACCAAGAGACCCAGTACTTC.

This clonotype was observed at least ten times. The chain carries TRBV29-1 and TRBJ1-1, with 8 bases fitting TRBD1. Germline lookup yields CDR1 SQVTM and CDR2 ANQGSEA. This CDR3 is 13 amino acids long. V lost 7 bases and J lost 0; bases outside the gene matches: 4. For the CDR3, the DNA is TGCAGCGCCTTGACAGGGGTGAACACTGAAGCTTTCTTT. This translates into CSALTGVNTEAFF.

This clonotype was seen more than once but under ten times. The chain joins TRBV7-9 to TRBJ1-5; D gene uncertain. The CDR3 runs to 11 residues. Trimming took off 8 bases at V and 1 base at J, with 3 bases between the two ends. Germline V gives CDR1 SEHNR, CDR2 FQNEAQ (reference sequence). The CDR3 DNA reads TGTGCCAGCGGGAGCAATCAGCCCCAGCATTTT. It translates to CASGSNQPQHF.

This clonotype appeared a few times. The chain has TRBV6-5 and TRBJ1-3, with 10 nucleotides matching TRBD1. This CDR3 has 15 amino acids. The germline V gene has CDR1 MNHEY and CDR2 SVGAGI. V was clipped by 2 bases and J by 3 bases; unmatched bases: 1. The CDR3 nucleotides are TGTGCCAGCAGTTACGGACAGGGGGGTGGAAACACCATATATTTT. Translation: CASSYGQGGGNTIYF.

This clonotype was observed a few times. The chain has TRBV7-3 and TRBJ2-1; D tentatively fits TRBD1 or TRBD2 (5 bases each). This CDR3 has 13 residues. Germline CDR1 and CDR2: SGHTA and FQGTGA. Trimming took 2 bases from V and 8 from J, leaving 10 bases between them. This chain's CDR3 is CASSLQGVDEQFF. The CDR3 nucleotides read TGTGCCAGCAGCTTACAGGGAGTCGATGAGCAGTTCTTC.

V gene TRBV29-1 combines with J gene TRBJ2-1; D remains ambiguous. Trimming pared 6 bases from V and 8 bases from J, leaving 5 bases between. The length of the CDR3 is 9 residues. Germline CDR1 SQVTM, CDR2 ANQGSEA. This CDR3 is CSVNYEQFF. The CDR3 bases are TGCAGCGTGAACTATGAGCAGTTCTTC.

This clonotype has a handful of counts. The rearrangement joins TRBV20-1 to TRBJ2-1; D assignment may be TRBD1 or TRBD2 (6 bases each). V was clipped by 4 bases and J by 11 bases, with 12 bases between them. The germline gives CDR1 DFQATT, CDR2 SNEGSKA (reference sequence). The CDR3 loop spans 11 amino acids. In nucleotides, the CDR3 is TGCAGTGCTACTGGGGGGCCGAAGCAGTTCTTC. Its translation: CSATGGPKQFF.

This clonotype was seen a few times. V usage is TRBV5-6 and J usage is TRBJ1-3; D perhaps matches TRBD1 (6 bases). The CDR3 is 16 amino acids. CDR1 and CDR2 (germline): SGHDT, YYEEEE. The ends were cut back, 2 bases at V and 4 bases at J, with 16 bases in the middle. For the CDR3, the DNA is TGTGCCAGCAGCTTTCGGCGGGCAGGGGCCGGAAACACCATATATTTT. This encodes CASSFRRAGAGNTIYF.

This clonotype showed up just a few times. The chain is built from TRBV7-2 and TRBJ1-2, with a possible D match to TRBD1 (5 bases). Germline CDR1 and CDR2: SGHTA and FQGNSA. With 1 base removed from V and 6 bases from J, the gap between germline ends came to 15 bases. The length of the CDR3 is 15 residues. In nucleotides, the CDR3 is TGTGCCAGCAGCTTAGGCCCGGGCCTAGGGGATGGCTACACCTTC. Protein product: CASSLGPGLGDGYTF.

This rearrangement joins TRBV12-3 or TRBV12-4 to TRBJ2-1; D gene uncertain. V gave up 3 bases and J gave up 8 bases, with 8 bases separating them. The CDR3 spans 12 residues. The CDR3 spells CASSFVSHEQFF. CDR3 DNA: TGTGCCAGCAGTTTTGTTAGCCATGAGCAGTTCTTC.

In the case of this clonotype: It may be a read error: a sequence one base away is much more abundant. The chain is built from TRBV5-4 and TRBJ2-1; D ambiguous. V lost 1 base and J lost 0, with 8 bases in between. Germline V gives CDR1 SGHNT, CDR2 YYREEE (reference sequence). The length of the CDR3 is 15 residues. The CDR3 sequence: CASSLSASSYNEQFF. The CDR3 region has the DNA TGTGCCAGCAGCTTGTCCGCGAGCTCCTACAATGAGCAGTTCTTC.

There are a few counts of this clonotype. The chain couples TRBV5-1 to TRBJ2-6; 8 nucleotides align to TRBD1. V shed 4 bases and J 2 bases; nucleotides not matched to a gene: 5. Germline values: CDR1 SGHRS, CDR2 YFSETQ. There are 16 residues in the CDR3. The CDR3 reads CASSGGQGTGANVLTF. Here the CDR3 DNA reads TGCGCCAGCAGCGGCGGACAGGGCACTGGGGCCAACGTCCTGACTTTC.

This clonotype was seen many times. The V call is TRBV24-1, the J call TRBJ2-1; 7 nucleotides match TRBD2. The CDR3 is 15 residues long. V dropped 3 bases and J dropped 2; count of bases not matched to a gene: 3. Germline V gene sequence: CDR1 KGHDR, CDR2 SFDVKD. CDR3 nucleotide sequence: TGTGCCACCAGTGATATTCGGGGGGCCTACAATGAGCAGTTCTTC. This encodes CATSDIRGAYNEQFF.

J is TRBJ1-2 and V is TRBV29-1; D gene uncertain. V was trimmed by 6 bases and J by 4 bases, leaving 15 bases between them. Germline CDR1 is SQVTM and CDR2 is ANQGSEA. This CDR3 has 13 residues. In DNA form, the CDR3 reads TGCAGCGTGCCCTTTCCCGAAGGCTATGGCTACACCTTC. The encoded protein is CSVPFPEGYGYTF. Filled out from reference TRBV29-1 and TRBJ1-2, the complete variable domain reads SAVISQKPSRDICQRGTSLTIQCQVDSQVTMMFWYRQQPGQSLTLIATANQGSEATYESGFVIDKFPISRPNLTFSTLTVSNMSPEDSSIYLCSVPFPEGYGYTFGSGTRLTVV.

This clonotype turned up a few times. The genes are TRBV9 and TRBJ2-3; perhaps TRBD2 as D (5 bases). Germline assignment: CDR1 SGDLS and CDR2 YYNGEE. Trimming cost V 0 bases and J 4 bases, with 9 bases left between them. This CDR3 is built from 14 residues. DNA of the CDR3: TGTGCCAGCAGCGTAGTAGCGCCACCAGATACGCAGTATTTT. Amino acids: CASSVVAPPDTQYF. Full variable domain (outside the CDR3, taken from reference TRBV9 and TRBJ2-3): DSGVTQTPKHLITATGQRVTLRCSPRSGDLSVYWYQQSLDQGLQFLIQYYNGEERAKGNILERFSAQQFPDLHSELNLSSLELGDSALYFCASSVVAPPDTQYFGPGTRLTVL.